These 29 T cell receptor beta chains share one sample of origin, sequenced in a study of ipilimumab plus nivolumab after autologous stem cell transplantation. Sequencing was performed with immunoSEQ multiplex PCR; in TCRdb, only in-frame clones are kept and a portion is missing. The sample consists of about 40,000 clones, over 90% of them appearing once. The sequences come from PBMCs, collected in a trial of ipilimumab plus nivolumab as post-transplant consolidation. These receptors were collected from a male donor with multiple myeloma.

The chain combines TRBV6-6 with TRBJ2-7; TRBD1 matches 7 bases. Looked up from germline, CDR1 is MNHNY and CDR2 is SVGAGI (reference sequence). V trimming: 6 bases; J trimming: 2 bases; junction bases outside the gene matches: 10. The CDR3 spans 15 residues. In nucleotides, the CDR3 is TGTGCCAGCAGCCCCGGGACAGACTTCACCTACGAGCAGTACTTC. It codes for CASSPGTDFTYEQYF.

This clone was detected once. The sample holds other DNA sequences that translate to the same CDR3. The rearrangement uses TRBV6-5 and TRBJ1-2; 7 nucleotides match TRBD1. This CDR3 is built from 15 residues. Trimming cost V 11 bases and J 1 base; bases outside gene matches: 13. Germline CDR1 reads MNHEY; CDR2 reads SVGAGI. The DNA for the CDR3 is TGTGCCGCCGGAGTAGGGACAGAGGTTAACTATGGCTACACCTTC. Its translation: CAAGVGTEVNYGYTF.

The table lists this clone with a count of one. The genes are TRBV7-3 and TRBJ1-2; TRBD1 matches at 7 bases. V was pared by 1 base and J by 8 bases, with 7 bases of the junction left unmatched. Germline V lookup: CDR1 SGHTA, CDR2 FQGTGA. The CDR3 length is 14 residues. This chain's CDR3 is CASSLNRDRGGYTF. The CDR3 coding sequence is TGTGCCAGCAGCTTAAATCGGGACAGAGGGGGCTACACCTTC.

This sequence joins TRBV5-4 and TRBJ2-2; no definite D call. CDR3 length: 12 residues. CDR1 is SGHNT, CDR2 YYREEE, per germline (reference sequence). The ends were cut back, 6 bases at V and 7 bases at J, with 10 bases in the middle. CDR3 protein: CASTYSGGELFF. The DNA of the CDR3 is TGTGCCAGCACCTACTCTGGCGGGGAGCTGTTTTTT.

This rearrangement joins TRBV6-4 to TRBJ2-2; possibly TRBD1 for D (5 bases). The germline V and J ends were trimmed by 4 bases and 4 bases, with 13 bases remaining between them. The V gene's germline CDR1 is MRHNA and CDR2 SNTAGT. This CDR3 has 15 amino acids. CDR3 coding DNA: TGTGCCAGCAGTGTCCAGGGCTACGGCACCGGGGAGCTGTTTTTT. Its translation is CASSVQGYGTGELFF.

This sequence joins TRBV27 and TRBJ1-1; unclear D gene. From germline, CDR1 is MNHEY and CDR2 SMNVEV (reference sequence). V shed 4 bases and J shed 0 bases, with 6 bases lying between them. This CDR3 region has 13 residues. The CDR3 spells CASSSNMNTEAFF. CDR3 coding DNA: TGTGCCAGCAGTTCAAATATGAACACTGAAGCTTTCTTT.

This chain uses TRBV7-2 with TRBJ2-5; the match to TRBD2 covers 10 bases. Germline values: CDR1 SGHTA, CDR2 FQGNSA. V shed 2 bases, J shed 5 bases, and the junction held 14 bases outside the gene matches. The CDR3 covers 18 residues. The CDR3 DNA reads TGTGCCAGCAGCTTAACTATGAGCGGGGGGGCTTTATGGGAGACCCAGTACTTC. The encoded protein is CASSLTMSGGALWETQYF.

This chain joins TRBV19 and TRBJ1-1; D is unclear. The germline CDR1 and CDR2 sequences are LNHDA and SQIVND (reference sequence). Trimming took off 3 bases at V and 1 base at J, with 9 bases between the two ends. This CDR3 is 14 amino acids long. The CDR3 here is CASSMVSGNTEAFF. The CDR3, as DNA: TGTGCCAGTAGTATGGTTTCCGGGAACACTGAAGCTTTCTTT.

V usage is TRBV28 and J usage is TRBJ2-3; 10 nucleotides align to TRBD2. The trim removed 6 bases at V and 6 bases at J, leaving 9 bases unmatched. The germline gives CDR1 MDHEN, CDR2 SYDVKM. The CDR3 runs to 15 residues. CDR3 sequence (DNA): TGTGCCAGCAGAAGCCCCGGGACTAGCGAGGATACGCAGTATTTT. Protein sequence: CASRSPGTSEDTQYF.

The chain is built from TRBV7-2 and TRBJ1-1; 8 positions match TRBD1. Trimming removed 6 bases from V and 11 bases from J; junction bases left unmatched: 14. The CDR3 is 14 amino acids. Germline V gene data show CDR1 as SGHTA and CDR2 as FQGNSA. This CDR3 is CASSPRGQGGLAFF. Written as DNA, the CDR3 is TGTGCCAGCAGTCCACGCGGACAGGGAGGATTGGCTTTCTTT.

The chain is built from TRBV28 and TRBJ2-1; 9 positions agree with TRBD2. The germline V gene encodes CDR1 MDHEN and CDR2 SYDVKM. V trimming: 7 bases; J trimming: 1 base; junction bases outside the gene matches: 11. CDR3 length equals 17 residues. The CDR3 DNA is TGTGCCAGCACAGATAGCGGGAGAGGAGAATCCTACAATGAGCAGTTCTTC. Its translation is CASTDSGRGESYNEQFF.

The chain carries TRBV30 and TRBJ1-2, with 11 bases lining up with TRBD1. From germline, CDR1 is GTSNPN and CDR2 SVGIG (reference sequence). The CDR3 has 13 residues. With V trimmed by 3 bases and J by 7 bases, 4 bases remained unmatched. The CDR3 DNA is TGTGCCTGGAGCGCGGGGACAGGGGGTGGCTACACCTTC. Residues: CAWSAGTGGGYTF.

The chain has TRBV4-3 and TRBJ1-5, with D possibly matching TRBD1 (5 bases). This CDR3 has 17 amino acids. Germline V gene lookup returns CDR1 LGHNA and CDR2 YSLEER. Trimming stripped 0 bases from V and 0 bases from J, with 12 bases between. CDR3 nucleotides: TGCGCCAGCAGCCAAGATCTGGCAGGGATTAGCAATCAGCCCCAGCATTTT. It codes for CASSQDLAGISNQPQHF.

The V and J genes are TRBV2 and TRBJ2-1, with 7 bases identical to TRBD2. The CDR3 runs 12 residues. J lost 14 bases, V lost 5 bases, and 9 bases had no gene match. Germline V gene lookup returns CDR1 SNHLY and CDR2 FYNNEI. CDR3 bases: TGTGCCAGCAGTTTCGGCCGGACTAGTGAGTTCTTC. This encodes CASSFGRTSEFF.

V usage is TRBV7-2 and J usage is TRBJ1-2; TRBD1 matches 7 bases. V lost 1 base to trimming and J lost 0 bases; unmatched junction nucleotides: 5. This CDR3 is 16 amino acids long. In germline, CDR1 is SGHTA, CDR2 FQGNSA. CDR3 bases: TGTGCCAGCAGCTTAGTCGGGACAGTGCCTAACTATGGCTACACCTTC. Protein product: CASSLVGTVPNYGYTF.

The rearrangement uses TRBV19 and TRBJ2-1, with D perhaps matching TRBD1 or TRBD2 (5 bases each). The CDR3 has 13 amino acids. The V end lost 3 bases, the J end lost 2 bases, and 5 bases lay between the germline ends. Per the germline V gene, CDR1 is LNHDA and CDR2 is SQIVND (reference sequence). The CDR3 DNA is TGTGCCAGTAGTATGGGGGCCTACAATGAGCAGTTCTTC. Its translation: CASSMGAYNEQFF.

This chain connects TRBV28 to TRBJ2-6; 8 bases agree with TRBD1. J gave up 4 bases and V 4 bases, and 3 bases lay outside the gene matches. Germline-derived CDR1 and CDR2 are MDHEN and SYDVKM. CDR3 length: 15 amino acids. The CDR3 sequence: CASSSTGAGANVLTF. In nucleotides, the CDR3 is TGTGCCAGCAGTTCGACAGGGGCCGGGGCCAACGTCCTGACTTTC.

This clone was seen just once. The rearrangement joins TRBV18 to TRBJ2-7; 7 positions match TRBD1. The CDR3 loop spans 16 amino acids. Unmatched junction bases numbered 11, after V lost 4 bases and J lost 2 bases. Germline V gene data show CDR1 as KGHSH and CDR2 as LQKENI. This CDR3 is CASSQGTAKAAYEQYF. CDR3 bases: TGTGCCAGCTCACAGGGGACAGCCAAAGCGGCCTACGAGCAGTACTTC. The variable domain in full, completed from reference TRBV18 and TRBJ2-7, reads NAGVMQNPRHLVRRRGQEARLRCSPMKGHSHVYWYRQLPEEGLKFMVYLQKENIIDESGMPKERFSAEFPKEGPSILRIQQVVRGDSAAYFCASSQGTAKAAYEQYFGPGTRLTVT.

The rearrangement uses TRBV2 and TRBJ2-6; 7 positions match TRBD1. Per the germline V gene, CDR1 is SNHLY and CDR2 is FYNNEI. With V trimmed by 0 bases and J by 19 bases, 6 bases remained unmatched. The CDR3 is 12 amino acids. As DNA, the CDR3 is TGTGCCAGCAGTGAAGCGACAGGGCTCGTAACTTTC. Its translation: CASSEATGLVTF. The variable domain in full, completed from reference TRBV2 and TRBJ2-6, reads EPEVTQTPSHQVTQMGQEVILRCVPISNHLYFYWYRQILGQKVEFLVSFYNNEISEKSEIFDDQFSVERPDGSNFTLKIRSTKLEDSAMYFCASSEATGLVTFGAGSRLTVL.

The V and J genes are TRBV6-5 and TRBJ1-1; D gene ambiguous. Trimming removed 2 bases from V and 1 base from J, with 14 bases in between. The CDR3 runs 16 residues. In germline, CDR1 is MNHEY, CDR2 SVGAGI. The CDR3 DNA sequence: TGTGCCAGCAGTTACCGCCTTGGATCGGGGAACACTGAAGCTTTCTTT. Its translation is CASSYRLGSGNTEAFF.

The genes are TRBV28 and TRBJ1-2; possibly TRBD1 for D (6 bases). V lost 5 bases and J 3 bases, leaving 10 bases between the germline ends. This CDR3 has 13 amino acids. Germline V gene lookup returns CDR1 MDHEN and CDR2 SYDVKM. The CDR3 spells CASSGGRYYGYTF. For the CDR3, the DNA is TGTGCCAGCAGTGGGGGGCGGTACTATGGCTACACCTTC.

The chain carries TRBV5-8 and TRBJ2-3; D gene unclear. V was cut by 4 bases and J by 0 bases, with 15 bases left in between. Germline CDR1 SGHTS, CDR2 YDEGEE. This CDR3 region has 16 residues. CDR3 DNA sequence: TGTGCCAGCAGCCTCCTAAGGGTAGGGAGCACAGATACGCAGTATTTT. Its protein is CASSLLRVGSTDTQYF.

About this clone: This sample includes further DNA sequences coding for the same CDR3. The rearrangement joins TRBV4-3 to TRBJ2-3; 8 positions agree with TRBD2. Losses at the gene ends were 0 bases for V and 3 bases for J; bases not matched to a gene: 5. The CDR3 totals 16 residues. Germline V gives CDR1 LGHNA, CDR2 YSLEER. CDR3 nucleotide sequence: TGCGCCAGCAGCCAAGATGTTGCGGGAGGTACAGATACGCAGTATTTT. This gives the protein CASSQDVAGGTDTQYF.

The rearrangement joins TRBV7-8 to TRBJ2-1; the match to TRBD2 covers 11 bases. Trimming cost V 5 bases and J 5 bases; bases outside gene matches: 5. The germline V gene has CDR1 SGHVS and CDR2 FQNEAQ. The CDR3 has 15 residues. The CDR3 loop reads CASSKGLADNNEQFF. DNA of the CDR3: TGTGCCAGCAGCAAGGGACTAGCGGACAACAATGAGCAGTTCTTC.

The genes are TRBV6-5 and TRBJ2-7; 11 positions agree with TRBD2. V dropped 6 bases and J dropped 8; count of bases not matched to a gene: 9. The germline V gene encodes CDR1 MNHEY and CDR2 SVGAGI. The CDR3 consists of 14 residues. The CDR3 loop is CASRDTGTSGKQYF. The CDR3 DNA reads as TGTGCCAGCAGAGATACCGGGACTAGCGGTAAGCAGTACTTC.

This clone was picked up one time. The V gene is TRBV7-7, the J gene TRBJ2-5; TRBD1 aligns across 8 bases. The CDR3 totals 16 residues. V lost 1 base, J lost 4 bases, and 8 bases stayed unmatched. Germline CDR1 SSHAT, CDR2 FNYEAQ (reference sequence). The CDR3, as DNA: TGTGCCAGCAGCTTAGGGACAGGGTTGCCGACAGAGACCCAGTACTTC. The encoded protein is CASSLGTGLPTETQYF.

The rearrangement uses TRBV2 and TRBJ1-1; unclear D gene. The CDR3 runs 15 residues. The ends were cut back, 5 bases at V and 5 bases at J, with 18 bases in the middle. Germline V lookup: CDR1 SNHLY, CDR2 FYNNEI. CDR3 DNA: TGTGCCAGCAGTTACTCTTTTGGGAGTGGTACTGAAGCTTTCTTT. Protein: CASSYSFGSGTEAFF.

The CDR3 DNA reads as TGTGCCAGTAGTCCGGGGCGACTAGCGGGGAGAAACACCGGGGAGCTGTTTTTT. Translated: CASSPGRLAGRNTGELFF. The genes are TRBV19 and TRBJ2-2; 11 nucleotides line up with TRBD2. Looked up from germline, CDR1 is LNHDA and CDR2 is SQIVND (reference sequence). This CDR3 is 18 amino acids long. The V and J ends lost 5 bases and 2 bases, in that order; junction bases with no gene match: 10.

This CDR3 is CASSLSGTLRDTIYF. The CDR3 nucleotides are TGTGCCAGCAGCCTCTCCGGGACCCTAAGGGACACCATATATTTT. The J gene is TRBJ1-3, the V gene TRBV7-3, with D perhaps matching TRBD1 (5 bases). This CDR3 comprises 15 residues. V shed 5 bases and J shed 8 bases, with 19 bases lying between them. Germline loops: CDR1 SGHTA, CDR2 FQGTGA.